The 18 T cell receptor beta chains given below trace back to one sample, sequenced in a study of human T cells and chemical hapten exposure (dated by TCRdb to 2020 to 2022). The method was RACE. Data came from a NextSeq 500. TCRdb trimmed public reads at Q25 via fastp, called clones via MiXCR and kept in-frame beta chains. Merged by CDR3 protein, the rows form single entries marked with the most common genes and DNA. This sample gives about 77,000 distinct CDR3 sequences in total; about 8.6% of them show up just once. About 1.7% of the sample rests with the top ten. Reading the label with the study, this specimen's time point is: healthy volunteer bleed at 6 weeks. Total RNA was isolated from unfractionated whole blood collected in Tempus Blood RNA tubes. The sequencing input was whole blood. These receptors were taken from a female donor in good health. Some clones in this sample may be carry-over from other donors' samples.

This clonotype has only one observation. The chain combines TRBV12-3 or TRBV12-4 with TRBJ1-1; D not certain. The CDR3 contains 15 residues. Trimming took off 7 bases at V and 1 base at J, with 16 bases between the two ends. CDR3 nucleotide sequence: TGTGCCAGCACCCTCCCAAGGAGTAGGAACACTGAAGCTTTCTTT. Its translation: CASTLPRSRNTEAFF.

The genes are TRBV7-2 and TRBJ1-2, with D perhaps TRBD1 (5 bases). CDR1 and CDR2 from the germline V gene are SGHTA and FQGNSA. Trimming removed 2 bases from V and 1 base from J, with 14 bases in between. This CDR3 is 16 amino acids long. CDR3 residues: CASSLLGDLFNYGYTF. CDR3 nucleotides: TGTGCCAGCAGCTTACTAGGGGACCTTTTTAACTATGGCTACACCTTC. Based on the CDR3 plus reference TRBV7-2 and TRBJ1-2, the full variable domain is GAGVSQSPSNKVTEKGKDVELRCDPISGHTALYWYRQSLGQGLEFLIYFQGNSAPDKSGLPSDRFSAERTGGSVSTLTIQRTQQEDSAVYLCASSLLGDLFNYGYTFGSGTRLTVV.

This clonotype appeared a few times. This chain connects TRBV4-1 to TRBJ1-2, with 7 positions matching TRBD1. The junction had 3 bases not matched to a gene; V was cut back by 0 bases and J by 2 bases. The CDR3 loop spans 15 amino acids. Germline CDR1 MGHRA, CDR2 YSYEKL. The CDR3 spells CASSQEKGANYGYTF. The CDR3 bases are TGCGCCAGCAGCCAAGAAAAGGGGGCAAACTATGGCTACACCTTC.

This clonotype was found many times. V gene TRBV20-1 combines with J gene TRBJ1-1, with D possibly being TRBD1 (6 bases). CDR1 and CDR2 from the germline V gene are DFQATT and SNEGSKA (reference sequence). V shed 4 bases and J shed 2 bases, with 17 bases lying between them. The CDR3 contains 15 residues. CDR3 DNA sequence: TGCAGTGCTATCAATTTCGGACAGCCCAACACTGAAGCTTTCTTT. The encoded protein is CSAINFGQPNTEAFF.

Ten or more counts support this clonotype. This chain connects TRBV7-2 to TRBJ1-4; TRBD1 is a possible D gene (6 bases). Per the germline V gene, CDR1 is SGHTA and CDR2 is FQGNSA. The CDR3 runs 15 residues. V was trimmed by 4 bases and J by 7 bases, leaving 16 bases between them. CDR3 sequence (DNA): TGTGCCAGCAGCTCCACAGGGACTATAGGTGAAAAACTGTTTTTT. This translates into CASSSTGTIGEKLFF.

This clonotype was detected ten times or more. The chain has TRBV6-1 and TRBJ2-7; tentatively, D is TRBD2 (6 bases). This CDR3 is 13 amino acids long. Germline CDR1 reads MNHNS; CDR2 reads SASEGT. Between the trimmed V and J ends, which lost 5 bases and 6 bases, there was a span of 14 bases. CDR3 sequence (DNA): TGTGCCAGCAGTCCGCCGGGGGTCATCGAGCAGTACTTC. Residues: CASSPPGVIEQYF.

J is TRBJ1-1 and V is TRBV6-5, with D perhaps matching TRBD1 (6 bases). V was pared by 6 bases and J by 5 bases, with 19 bases between. Germline lookup yields CDR1 MNHEY and CDR2 SVGAGI. The CDR3 runs to 15 residues. For the CDR3, the DNA is TGTGCCAGCAGGCCAAGCAGGGGATGGAGAACTGAAGCTTTCTTT. Amino acids: CASRPSRGWRTEAFF.

The chain joins TRBV12-3 or TRBV12-4 to TRBJ1-1; D is ambiguous. Trimming took off 5 bases at V and 1 base at J, with 20 bases between the two ends. This CDR3 is 17 amino acids long. Here the CDR3 DNA reads TGTGCCAGCAGTCCCCCCCGGCTTATCGGGTCGAACACTGAAGCTTTCTTT. It codes for CASSPPRLIGSNTEAFF.

A few counts support this clonotype. The chain has TRBV3-1 and TRBJ2-1, with D perhaps TRBD1 (6 bases). The CDR3 is 16 residues long. V gave up 0 bases and J gave up 0 bases, with 9 bases separating them. Germline CDR1 reads LGHDT; CDR2 reads YNNKEL (reference sequence). Here the CDR3 reads CASSQDGTSSYNEQFF. CDR3 sequence (DNA): TGTGCCAGCAGCCAAGATGGGACATCCTCCTACAATGAGCAGTTCTTC.

This clonotype was counted at least ten times. The genes are TRBV20-1 and TRBJ1-2, with 10 bases lining up with TRBD1. This CDR3 is 14 amino acids long. Losses at the gene ends were 1 base for V and 3 bases for J; bases not matched to a gene: 2. The germline gives CDR1 DFQATT, CDR2 SNEGSKA (reference sequence). The chain's CDR3 is CSARGQGADYGYTF. CDR3 in DNA: TGCAGTGCTAGAGGACAGGGGGCGGACTATGGCTACACCTTC.

This clonotype was counted many times. V is TRBV20-1 and J is TRBJ1-5; D may be TRBD1 (6 bases). CDR1 is DFQATT and CDR2 is SNEGSKA in the germline V gene (reference sequence). Trimming cost V 6 bases and J 5 bases, with 17 bases left between them. This CDR3 is 14 amino acids long. DNA of the CDR3: TGCAGTGCCAAAAGGGGGGGGAACGATCAGCCCCAGCATTTT. Translated: CSAKRGGNDQPQHF.

Only a few counts were recorded for this clonotype. CDR3 bases: TGTGCCAGCAGCTTAGGGAATTTCGAGCAGTACTTC. This encodes CASSLGNFEQYF. The gene calls are TRBV7-2 and TRBJ2-7; D is ambiguous. Trimming took off 1 base at V and 6 bases at J, with 7 bases between the two ends. The germline gives CDR1 SGHTA, CDR2 FQGNSA. The CDR3 is made up of 12 amino acids.

This clonotype was counted at least ten times. The rearrangement joins TRBV10-3 to TRBJ2-5; the D gene could be TRBD1 or TRBD2 (5 bases each). Germline V lookup: CDR1 ENHRY, CDR2 SYGVKD. This CDR3 has 14 residues. The V end lost 4 bases, the J end lost 4 bases, and 13 bases lay between the germline ends. The CDR3 loop reads CAISGGRSGETQYF. The DNA for the CDR3 is TGTGCCATCAGTGGGGGACGGTCCGGAGAGACCCAGTACTTC.

This clonotype occurred a few times. The chain carries TRBV12-3 or TRBV12-4 and TRBJ1-1; D unclear. This CDR3 is built from 13 residues. Trimming stripped 5 bases from V and 5 bases from J, with 12 bases between. The CDR3 DNA follows: TGTGCCAGCAGTCTATTATTATCGACTGAAGCTTTCTTT. Translating it yields CASSLLLSTEAFF.

V and J are TRBV27 and TRBJ1-1, with a tentative D call TRBD1 (6 bases). The CDR3 has 15 residues. Germline CDR1 MNHEY, CDR2 SMNVEV (reference sequence). Deletions cut 4 bases from V and 0 bases from J, with 12 bases between. CDR3 sequence (DNA): TGTGCCAGCAGTTCCCGGACAGAGCTGAACACTGAAGCTTTCTTT. Amino acid sequence: CASSSRTELNTEAFF.

This clonotype was seen a single time. A much larger clone sits a single nucleotide away, making a read error possible. This chain joins TRBV20-1 and TRBJ2-7, with a possible D match to TRBD2 (7 bases). The CDR3 spans 14 residues. Looked up from germline, CDR1 is DFQATT and CDR2 is SNEGSKA (reference sequence). V dropped 3 bases and J dropped 2 bases, with 14 bases sitting between them. The DNA of the CDR3 is TGCAGTGCTAGGAAGGGGGGGGGGACCTACGAGCAGTACTTC. This encodes CSARKGGGTYEQYF.

The table lists this clonotype with many counts. V is TRBV6-2 or TRBV6-3 and J is TRBJ2-3; D uncertain. CDR3 length equals 11 residues. Deletions cut 5 bases from V and 6 bases from J, with 6 bases between. The germline gives CDR1 MNHEY, CDR2 SVGEGT. Here the CDR3 DNA reads TGTGCCAGCAGTCCTTTTGATACGCAGTATTTT. It translates to CASSPFDTQYF.

V gene TRBV2 combines with J gene TRBJ1-6; no clear D gene. The CDR3 loop spans 12 amino acids. The V end was cut by 7 bases, the J end by 9 bases, with 10 bases between. CDR1 SNHLY and CDR2 FYNNEI come from the germline V gene. The CDR3 spells CASNPLPSPLHF. The CDR3 region has the DNA TGTGCCAGCAACCCCCTACCTTCACCCCTCCACTTT.